This is a list of T cell receptor beta chains from one sample in a study of blood T cell repertoires in COVID-19. Here immunoSEQ multiplex PCR was the method, and the copy in TCRdb shows in-frame clones only, minus some. Here the sample spans roughly 440,000 clones, 70% to 90% being singletons. Sequenced: peripheral blood. Every receptor here comes from a woman aged 50 to 60 with COVID-19, enrolled during active disease. CDR3s include the opening cysteine and the closing phenylalanine or tryptophan. The D gene is left open where the match is weak. The size entry is marked missing in some rows and otherwise reads once, few, many or a size class.

CDR3nt	CDR3aa	abundance	v_gene	j_gene	d_gene
TGTGCCAGCAGCCCTCCGCGAGGCACTGAAGCTTTCTTT	CASSPPRGTEAFF	-	TRBV6-2/TRBV6-3	TRBJ1-1	-
TGTGCCAGCAGCTTGGGGGTCCGGGGACAGATCTACGAGCAGTACTTC	CASSLGVRGQIYEQYF	-	TRBV5-5	TRBJ2-7	TRBD1
TGTGCCAGCAGTCCAGTCTATTCGACAGGGGAGAACACAGATACGCAGTATTTT	CASSPVYSTGENTDTQYF	-	TRBV27	TRBJ2-3	TRBD1
TGTGCCAGCAGTTACCGTGGGGGGTACGATACGCAGTATTTT	CASSYRGGYDTQYF	many	TRBV6-5	TRBJ2-3	-
TGCGCCAGCAGCCAAGATGGTACGGGACAGTCCGGGGAGCTGTTTTTT	CASSQDGTGQSGELFF	-	TRBV4-1	TRBJ2-2	TRBD1
TGTGCCAGCAGCCTTACCGGGTCCTTTACCGGGGAGCTGTTTTTT	CASSLTGSFTGELFF	once	TRBV5-8	TRBJ2-2	-
TGTGCCAGCAGCTTACAGGGTCCCTCCCCAGCTTCCTACGAGCAGTACTTC	CASSLQGPSPASYEQYF	-	TRBV7-9	TRBJ2-7	-
TGTGCCAGCAGCAGAGAGACACTTAGCTCTGGAAACACCATATATTTT	CASSRETLSSGNTIYF	-	TRBV21-1	TRBJ1-3	-
TGCGCCAGCAGCTTGGAGGGCAGGGGAGTCGCTACGCAGTATTTT	CASSLEGRGVATQYF	-	TRBV5-1	TRBJ2-3	-
TGTGCCAGCACTGGGTACGGCGGTGAAGCTTTCTTT	CASTGYGGEAFF	many	TRBV28	TRBJ1-1	-
TGTGCCAGCAGCTTAGGGTCAGTAAACATTCAGTACTTC	CASSLGSVNIQYF	-	TRBV7-2	TRBJ2-4	-
TGCGCCAGCAGCTTGGGTCCGGAGGAGGTTTATGGCTACACCTTC	CASSLGPEEVYGYTF	-	TRBV5-1	TRBJ1-2	-
TGTGCCAGCTCACCGACAGGGGTTAATCAGCCCCAGCATTTT	CASSPTGVNQPQHF	-	TRBV18	TRBJ1-5	TRBD1
TGTGCCAGCAGCTTGGATAGGGGGGGTCGAGGCTACACCTTC	CASSLDRGGRGYTF	-	TRBV5-4	TRBJ1-2	-
TGTGCCAGCAGTGAAGCCGGGACAGGGAACACAGATACGCAGTATTTT	CASSEAGTGNTDTQYF	-	TRBV6-1	TRBJ2-3	TRBD1
TGTGCCTGGATGAGGGAGCACGGTTCACCCCTCCACTTT	CAWMREHGSPLHF	-	TRBV30	TRBJ1-6	-
TGTGCCAGCAGCCTTCGACAGGGTGAAGGCCACACTGAAGCTTTCTTT	CASSLRQGEGHTEAFF	once	TRBV11-2	TRBJ1-1	TRBD1
TGTGCCTGGAGTCAAGAGTTGGGGGCGCGGGACTATGGCTACACCTTC	CAWSQELGARDYGYTF	-	TRBV30	TRBJ1-2	-
TGTGCCAGCAGATCACGGACGGGGAGCAATCAGCCCCAGCATTTT	CASRSRTGSNQPQHF	-	TRBV27	TRBJ1-5	-
TGTGCCAGCAGCCACTTTAATTACGAGCAGTACTTC	CASSHFNYEQYF	-	TRBV3-1/TRBV3-2	TRBJ2-7	-
TGCGCCAGCAGCCTTAAGGGACAGTTGGCGTCTAACTATGGCTACACCTTC	CASSLKGQLASNYGYTF	-	TRBV5-1	TRBJ1-2	TRBD1
TGTGCCAGCAGTTTGAGGGGGCGCAGTGGCTACACCTTC	CASSLRGRSGYTF	-	TRBV27	TRBJ1-2	TRBD1
TGTGCCAGCAACCAGATTGGTCGGAACACTGAAGCTTTCTTT	CASNQIGRNTEAFF	few	TRBV25-1	TRBJ1-1	-
TGCGCCAGCAGCCAGCCGGGAAGGGCAGGGGGCATCGATCAGCCCCAGCATTTT	CASSQPGRAGGIDQPQHF	-	TRBV4-1	TRBJ1-5	TRBD1
TGTGCCATCAGCCCGGACAGGAACACTGAAGCTTTCTTT	CAISPDRNTEAFF	-	TRBV10-3	TRBJ1-1	-
TGTGCCACCAGTGATTCCCCTGGCGGGGGGCGGGAGACCCAGTACTTC	CATSDSPGGGRETQYF	-	TRBV24-1	TRBJ2-5	TRBD2
TGTGCCAGCAGTGACGGGGGTACGGGGGAGCAGTACTTC	CASSDGGTGEQYF	-	TRBV2	TRBJ2-7	-
TGTGCCAGCTCACCAGGGGGGTCCTACGAGCAGTACTTC	CASSPGGSYEQYF	-	TRBV18	TRBJ2-7	-
TGTGCCAGTAGTACCCGACAGGGGGTTCAGCCCCAGCATTTT	CASSTRQGVQPQHF	-	TRBV19	TRBJ1-5	TRBD1
TGTGCCAGCAGCGCCTGGGACTCCCCCGCAATAGGCTACACCTTC	CASSAWDSPAIGYTF	-	TRBV9	TRBJ1-2	-
TGTGCCAGCAGTCGTCGCCGGGAACAGAGGAAAGGGACTGAAGCTTTCTTT	CASSRRREQRKGTEAFF	few	TRBV2	TRBJ1-1	-
TGTGCCAGCAGGCAGGGGGTCGGGACAGATACGCAGTATTTT	CASRQGVGTDTQYF	-	TRBV2	TRBJ2-3	TRBD1
TGTGCCACCAGCAGAGATTCAGGGAGGGGTGAAGCTTTCTTT	CATSRDSGRGEAFF	-	TRBV15	TRBJ1-1	-
TGTGCCAGCTCTCCTGACAGAAACACCATATATTTT	CASSPDRNTIYF	few	TRBV18	TRBJ1-3	-
TGTGCCAGTAGTATCGGGATTGGGGGCAATCAGCCCCAGCATTTT	CASSIGIGGNQPQHF	-	TRBV19	TRBJ1-5	-
TGTGCCAGCGGGACAGGGGTCCAGCCCCAGCATTTT	CASGTGVQPQHF	once	TRBV2	TRBJ1-5	TRBD1
TGTGCCAGCAGCTATTACAGGGGGCGAGGAGATACGCAGTATTTT	CASSYYRGRGDTQYF	-	TRBV5-6	TRBJ2-3	TRBD1
TGCAGCGTTGAGGGGACAGGGACCTACGAGCAGTACTTC	CSVEGTGTYEQYF	few	TRBV29-1	TRBJ2-7	TRBD1
TGTGCCAGCAGAGTCGGACACCCCTACGAGCAGTACTTC	CASRVGHPYEQYF	-	TRBV6-6	TRBJ2-7	-
TGTGCCAGCAGCTTAGATTTACTAGCGGGGGTCACAGATACGCAGTATTTT	CASSLDLLAGVTDTQYF	-	TRBV7-2	TRBJ2-3	TRBD2
TGTGCCAGCTTGGACTACAGCGGAATTTCACCCCTCCACTTT	CASLDYSGISPLHF	-	TRBV6-5	TRBJ1-6	-
TGTGCCATCAGTGAGGCTACCAGGACAGGGAAGAATGAGCAGTTCTTC	CAISEATRTGKNEQFF	many	TRBV10-3	TRBJ2-1	TRBD1
TGTGCCAGCAGCGTGGGGGGTCCACAAGAGACCCAGTACTTC	CASSVGGPQETQYF	-	TRBV9	TRBJ2-5	-
TGTGCCAGCAGCGAGCTTAGCGGGGGGGCCACAGATACGCAGTATTTT	CASSELSGGATDTQYF	-	TRBV9	TRBJ2-3	TRBD2
TGCGCCAGCAGCTTGGAAGGACAGGGGCCAGACGAGCAGTACTTC	CASSLEGQGPDEQYF	-	TRBV5-1	TRBJ2-7	TRBD1
TGCGCCAGCACCGAGGGGGAGAACACCGGGGAGCTGTTTTTT	CASTEGENTGELFF	-	TRBV5-1	TRBJ2-2	-
TGCAGCGTTGGGCGGGGACTCACTGAAGCTTTCTTT	CSVGRGLTEAFF	-	TRBV29-1	TRBJ1-1	-
TGTGCCAGCAGCGAGGGGGCTTTCCCATACACAGATACGCAGTATTTT	CASSEGAFPYTDTQYF	-	TRBV7-3	TRBJ2-3	TRBD1
TGTGCCAGCAGCTTGGCAGGGGGCACCTATGGCTACACCTTC	CASSLAGGTYGYTF	once	TRBV5-5	TRBJ1-2	TRBD1